This T cell receptor beta chain was sequenced for a study of shared clonotypes between healthy human individuals. Study-level results: Clonotype sharing among donors likely depends on sequencing depth.

Details on this clone: Its antigen is unknown.

Trimming shortened V by 4 bases and J by 1 base, and 9 bases separated the two germline ends. The CDR3 totals 14 residues. CDR1 is MDHEN and CDR2 is SYDVKM in the germline V gene. The data were produced by immunoSEQ multiplex PCR, yet TCRdb's version contains in-frame clones alone and is incomplete. The sample yields some 2.1 million clones, around 95% seen once. CD8 cells regarded as naive lacked CD45RO, were positively chosen for CCR7, and omitted terminally differentiated effector memory CD45RA+ cells. The sample taken for sequencing was naive CD8+ T cells from PBMCs. The chain recombines TRBV28 with TRBJ2-3, with a weak D call TRBD1 (6 bases). This receptor was taken from a man younger than 35 in good health. Some clones in this sample may be carry-over from other donors' samples. The CDR3 sequence is CASSSAGGTDTQYF. The CDR3 DNA reads TGTGCCAGCAGTTCAGCAGGGGGCACAGATACGCAGTATTTT.